What follows describes a single TCR beta chain. Its antigen is still unknown. Assay: immunoSEQ multiplex PCR; the TCRdb copy retains only in-frame clones and omits some. The repertoire has about 200,000 clones, around 94% of them found once; the top ten carry roughly 4%. CDR1 and CDR2 from the germline V gene are SGDLS and YYNGEE. Trimming removed 0 bases from V and 4 bases from J; junction bases left unmatched: 8. CDR3 length equals 18 residues. This entry is derived from a study of T cell responses to AZD1222 COVID-19 vaccine. Study-wide results and caveats: Elevations in Spike-specific TCR breadth and depth followed administration of two AZD1222 doses. Across spike, vaccine-associated CD4 TCRs were found, dominant at 160-218 and 743-854. Researchers took repertoire samples only after the peak T cell response had come.

This TCR came from an adult who received the MenACWY meningococcal vaccine as a control. The chain carries TRBV9 and TRBJ2-1; 12 nucleotides line up with TRBD2. The sequencing used peripheral blood, collected 28 days after the second dose of the MenACWY control vaccine. CDR3 sequence: CASSVAYPGLAGYNEQFF. CDR3 DNA: TGTGCCAGCAGCGTAGCCTACCCAGGACTAGCGGGGTACAATGAGCAGTTCTTC.